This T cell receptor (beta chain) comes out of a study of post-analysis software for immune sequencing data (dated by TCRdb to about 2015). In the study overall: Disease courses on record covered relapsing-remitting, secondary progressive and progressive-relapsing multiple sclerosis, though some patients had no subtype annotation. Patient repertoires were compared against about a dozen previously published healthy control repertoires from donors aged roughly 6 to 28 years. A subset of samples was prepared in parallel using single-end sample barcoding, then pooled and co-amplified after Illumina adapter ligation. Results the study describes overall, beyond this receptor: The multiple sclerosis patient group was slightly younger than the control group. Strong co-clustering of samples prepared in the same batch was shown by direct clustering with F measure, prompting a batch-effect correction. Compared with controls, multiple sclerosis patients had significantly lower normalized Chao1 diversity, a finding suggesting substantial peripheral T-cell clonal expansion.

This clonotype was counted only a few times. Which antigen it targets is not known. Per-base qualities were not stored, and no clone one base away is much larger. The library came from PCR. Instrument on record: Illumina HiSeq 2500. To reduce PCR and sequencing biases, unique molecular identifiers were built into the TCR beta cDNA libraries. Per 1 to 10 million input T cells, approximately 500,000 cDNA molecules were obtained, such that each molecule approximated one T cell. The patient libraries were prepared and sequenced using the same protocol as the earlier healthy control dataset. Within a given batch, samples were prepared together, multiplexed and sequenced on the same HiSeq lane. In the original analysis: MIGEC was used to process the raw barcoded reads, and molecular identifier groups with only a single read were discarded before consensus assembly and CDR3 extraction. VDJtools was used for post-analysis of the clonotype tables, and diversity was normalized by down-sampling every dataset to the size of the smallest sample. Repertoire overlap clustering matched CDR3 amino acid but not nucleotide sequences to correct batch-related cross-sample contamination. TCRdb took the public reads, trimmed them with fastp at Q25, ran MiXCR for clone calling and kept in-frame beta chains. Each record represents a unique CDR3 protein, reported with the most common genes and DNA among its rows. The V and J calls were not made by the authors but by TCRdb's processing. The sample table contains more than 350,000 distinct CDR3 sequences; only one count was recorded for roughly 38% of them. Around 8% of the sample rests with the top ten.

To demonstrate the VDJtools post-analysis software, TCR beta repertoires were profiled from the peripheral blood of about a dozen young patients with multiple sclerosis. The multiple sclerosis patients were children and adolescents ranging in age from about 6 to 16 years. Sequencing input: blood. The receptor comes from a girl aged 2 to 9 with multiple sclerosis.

The nucleotides are TGTGCCAGCAGCCCCCTAGCGAGCTCCTACGAGCAGTACTTC. It specifies CASSPLASSYEQYF. The rearranged chain carries TRBV5-6 and TRBJ2-7; possibly the D gene is TRBD2, per 6 matching bases. Taken from the germline V gene, the CDR1 and CDR2 loops are SGHDT and YYEEEE. The CDR3 numbers 14 residues from cysteine through phenylalanine. The entry retains the CDR3 DNA only, 42 bases that are in frame from base 1. V is shortened by 4 bases, J by 0 bases, and the region joining them spans 11 bases.